The clone carrying this TCR beta chain occurred once. Its antigen is as yet unknown. The Oncomine TCR Beta short-read assay sequenced DNA from cultured CD4+ T cells. TCRdb reprocessed the PCR reads with MiXCR, giving one entry per CDR3 protein. The sample lists roughly 15,000 distinct CDR3 sequences; 55% to 85% were seen once. Specified treatment: approximately nine-day PBMC culture with coronavirus spike peptide pools or control peptides (ViraFEST assay). This entry belongs to a study of vaccination and CD4 T cells after COVID-19. Study-wide background: Stimulation of cells relied on overlapping spike peptides derived from SARS-CoV-2, HCoV-NL63, HCoV-OC43 and HCoV-229E.

Germline V lookup: CDR1 DFQATT, CDR2 SNEGSKA (reference sequence). CDR3 size: 17 residues. The germline V and J ends were trimmed by 6 bases and 1 base, with 19 bases remaining between them. General study points: The great majority, 304 of 307 vaccine-specific clones, proved spike mono-reactive in convalescent patients.

Sequences were obtained from CD4+ T cells from blood, cultured in vitro. The rearrangement links TRBV20-1 to TRBJ1-6, with D perhaps matching TRBD1 (5 bases). The TCR originated in a human donor who had recovered from COVID-19. CDR3 protein: CSAGRGIGVSYNSPLHF. CDR3 nucleotide sequence: TGCAGTGCCGGGAGGGGAATTGGGGTGTCCTATAATTCACCCCTCCACTTT.